The rows below give T cell receptor beta chains drawn from one sample of a study of prognosis after radiotherapy for stage I lung cancer. Via MiXCR, TCRdb re-called the multiplex PCR reads, giving one row per CDR3 protein. This sample has more than 15,000 distinct CDR3 sequences, with approximately 15% found just once. The specimen comprised PBMCs, sampled before or after stereotactic body radiation therapy (not recorded which). The receptors come from a donor aged 50 or older with non-small cell lung cancer. CDR3s include the opening cysteine and the closing phenylalanine or tryptophan. Fields, in order: J gene, D gene, V gene, clone size, CDR3 protein, CDR3 DNA. A D gene is named only where the DNA matches it firmly. Not all rows give a size; the values are once, few, many and, for expanded clones, a class.

J gene: TRBJ2-3
D gene: TRBD1
V gene: TRBV14
clone size: many
CDR3 protein: CASSQDRGTDTQYF
CDR3 DNA: TGTGCCAGCAGCCAAGACAGGGGGACAGATACGCAGTATTTT

J gene: TRBJ2-1
D gene: TRBD1
V gene: TRBV2
clone size: medium-sized
CDR3 protein: CASSAAAGGWYNEQFF
CDR3 DNA: TGTGCCAGCAGTGCTGCGGCAGGGGGATGGTACAATGAGCAGTTCTTC

J gene: TRBJ2-1
D gene: NA
V gene: TRBV10-2
clone size: NA
CDR3 protein: CASMSGEQFF
CDR3 DNA: TGCGCCAGCATGAGTGGAGAGCAGTTCTTC

J gene: TRBJ2-5
D gene: NA
V gene: TRBV2
clone size: NA
CDR3 protein: CASSEDLRGTQYF
CDR3 DNA: TGTGCCAGCAGCGAGGACTTGAGGGGGACCCAGTACTTC

J gene: TRBJ2-1
D gene: TRBD2
V gene: TRBV11-2
clone size: NA
CDR3 protein: CASSLLSSGSEIEQFF
CDR3 DNA: TGTGCCAGCAGCTTACTTTCTAGCGGGAGTGAAATTGAGCAGTTCTTC

J gene: TRBJ2-1
D gene: TRBD2
V gene: TRBV27
clone size: many
CDR3 protein: CASSPRGGLYDEQFF
CDR3 DNA: TGTGCCAGCAGTCCACGCGGGGGGTTATACGATGAGCAGTTCTTC

J gene: TRBJ2-3
D gene: TRBD1
V gene: TRBV28
clone size: many
CDR3 protein: CASHPGQTTDTQYF
CDR3 DNA: TGTGCCAGCCACCCGGGACAGACCACAGATACGCAGTATTTT

J gene: TRBJ1-2
D gene: TRBD1
V gene: TRBV6-5
clone size: many
CDR3 protein: CASSSRTGKGYTF
CDR3 DNA: TGTGCCAGCAGTTCACGGACAGGGAAAGGCTACACCTTC

J gene: TRBJ2-7
D gene: NA
V gene: TRBV10-3
clone size: many
CDR3 protein: CAISAFRIILGDRHREAFEQYF
CDR3 DNA: TGTGCCATCAGTGCCTTCCGAATTATACTCGGGGACAGGCACCGGGAGGCATTCGAGCAGTACTTC

J gene: TRBJ2-2
D gene: TRBD2
V gene: TRBV20-1
clone size: many
CDR3 protein: CSAAPPREGLPGELFF
CDR3 DNA: TGCAGTGCCGCGCCCCCGCGGGAGGGCCTTCCCGGGGAGCTGTTTTTT

J gene: TRBJ1-1
D gene: NA
V gene: TRBV6-1
clone size: many
CDR3 protein: CASNRGGTGTEAFF
CDR3 DNA: TGTGCCAGCAACCGGGGGGGGACGGGCACTGAAGCTTTCTTT

J gene: TRBJ2-7
D gene: NA
V gene: TRBV2
clone size: NA
CDR3 protein: CASSPRQAQQYF
CDR3 DNA: TGTGCCAGCAGTCCCCGACAGGCCCAGCAGTACTTC

J gene: TRBJ2-3
D gene: TRBD1
V gene: TRBV4-1
clone size: medium-sized
CDR3 protein: CASSQDPTGADTQYF
CDR3 DNA: TGCGCCAGCAGCCAAGATCCGACAGGGGCTGATACGCAGTATTTT

J gene: TRBJ2-7
D gene: NA
V gene: TRBV4-1
clone size: many
CDR3 protein: CASSQQSGGTSEQYF
CDR3 DNA: TGCGCCAGCAGCCAACAGTCCGGCGGCACAAGCGAGCAGTACTTC

J gene: TRBJ2-2
D gene: TRBD2
V gene: TRBV30
clone size: many
CDR3 protein: CAWSRMLRLAGATGELFF
CDR3 DNA: TGTGCCTGGAGTAGGATGCTTAGGCTAGCGGGAGCCACCGGGGAGCTGTTTTTT

J gene: TRBJ1-1
D gene: NA
V gene: TRBV6-4
clone size: many
CDR3 protein: CASSDGRNTEAFF
CDR3 DNA: TGTGCCAGCAGTGACGGGCGAAACACTGAAGCTTTCTTT

J gene: TRBJ2-5
D gene: NA
V gene: TRBV7-3
clone size: many
CDR3 protein: CASSPRDTETQYF
CDR3 DNA: TGTGCCAGCAGCCCACGGGACACAGAGACCCAGTACTTC

J gene: TRBJ2-1
D gene: TRBD1
V gene: TRBV9
clone size: many
CDR3 protein: CASSIRDRGPNEQFF
CDR3 DNA: TGTGCCAGCAGCATCCGGGACAGGGGGCCCAATGAGCAGTTCTTC

J gene: TRBJ2-1
D gene: NA
V gene: TRBV3-1
clone size: many
CDR3 protein: CASSQDLAGARNEQFF
CDR3 DNA: TGTGCCAGCAGCCAAGACTTGGCGGGGGCAAGGAATGAGCAGTTCTTC

J gene: TRBJ2-7
D gene: TRBD1
V gene: TRBV11-3
clone size: few
CDR3 protein: CASSILRDRGSYEQYF
CDR3 DNA: TGTGCCAGCAGCATCCTCCGGGACAGGGGGTCGTACGAGCAGTACTTC

J gene: TRBJ2-3
D gene: NA
V gene: TRBV9
clone size: many
CDR3 protein: CASSVAQSTGIGADTQYF
CDR3 DNA: TGTGCCAGCAGCGTAGCCCAGTCTACAGGGATTGGAGCAGATACGCAGTATTTT

J gene: TRBJ1-4
D gene: NA
V gene: TRBV4-1
clone size: NA
CDR3 protein: CASSARGIQEKLFF
CDR3 DNA: TGCGCCAGCAGCGCCCGGGGCATCCAGGAAAAACTGTTTTTT

J gene: TRBJ2-7
D gene: NA
V gene: TRBV9
clone size: many
CDR3 protein: CASSVDADSYGEQYF
CDR3 DNA: TGTGCCAGCAGCGTAGATGCGGACAGCTACGGCGAGCAGTACTTC

J gene: TRBJ2-3
D gene: NA
V gene: TRBV4-3
clone size: many
CDR3 protein: CASSRSFGSTDTQYF
CDR3 DNA: TGCGCCAGCAGCCGCTCATTCGGGAGCACAGATACGCAGTATTTT

J gene: TRBJ2-3
D gene: TRBD1
V gene: TRBV10-3
clone size: NA
CDR3 protein: CAISDPGQGSRQPQYF
CDR3 DNA: TGTGCCATCAGTGACCCGGGACAGGGGTCTCGTCAGCCCCAGTATTTT

J gene: TRBJ2-3
D gene: NA
V gene: TRBV11-2
clone size: many
CDR3 protein: CASTKQGGTDTQYF
CDR3 DNA: TGTGCCAGCACAAAACAGGGAGGCACAGATACGCAGTATTTT

J gene: TRBJ2-7
D gene: TRBD2
V gene: TRBV2
clone size: many
CDR3 protein: CASNERGGSYEQYF
CDR3 DNA: TGTGCCAGCAATGAGCGGGGCGGGTCCTACGAGCAGTACTTC

J gene: TRBJ2-6
D gene: NA
V gene: TRBV14
clone size: many
CDR3 protein: CASSHSQPFSGANVLTF
CDR3 DNA: TGTGCCAGCAGCCATAGTCAGCCCTTCTCTGGGGCCAACGTCCTGACTTTC

J gene: TRBJ2-5
D gene: NA
V gene: TRBV7-9
clone size: many
CDR3 protein: CASSLRWEKNETQYF
CDR3 DNA: TGTGCCAGCAGCTTAAGATGGGAAAAAAATGAGACCCAGTACTTC

J gene: TRBJ2-5
D gene: NA
V gene: TRBV5-4
clone size: many
CDR3 protein: CASSQGGTGETQYF
CDR3 DNA: TGTGCCAGCAGCCAGGGGGGCACGGGAGAGACCCAGTACTTC

J gene: TRBJ1-2
D gene: NA
V gene: TRBV30
clone size: NA
CDR3 protein: CACRNTGCYGYTF
CDR3 DNA: TGTGCCTGTAGGAACACAGGGTGCTATGGCTACACCTTC

J gene: TRBJ2-4
D gene: NA
V gene: TRBV7-8
clone size: many
CDR3 protein: CASSHAQGAKNIQYF
CDR3 DNA: TGTGCCAGCAGCCACGCACAGGGTGCCAAAAACATTCAGTACTTC

J gene: TRBJ2-1
D gene: NA
V gene: TRBV5-1
clone size: many
CDR3 protein: CASSLTLYNEQFF
CDR3 DNA: TGCGCCAGCAGCTTAACACTCTACAATGAGCAGTTCTTC

J gene: TRBJ1-1
D gene: TRBD1
V gene: TRBV20-1
clone size: many
CDR3 protein: CSASEIGGWVTEAFF
CDR3 DNA: TGCAGTGCTAGTGAGATAGGGGGCTGGGTCACTGAAGCTTTCTTT

J gene: TRBJ2-5
D gene: TRBD2
V gene: TRBV2
clone size: many
CDR3 protein: CASRGISGSNQETQYF
CDR3 DNA: TGTGCCAGCAGGGGAATTAGCGGGAGCAATCAAGAGACCCAGTACTTC

J gene: TRBJ2-5
D gene: NA
V gene: TRBV24-1
clone size: many
CDR3 protein: CATSALQRPGVVETQYF
CDR3 DNA: TGTGCCACCAGTGCTCTCCAACGCCCAGGGGTTGTGGAGACCCAGTACTTC

J gene: TRBJ2-7
D gene: TRBD2
V gene: TRBV27
clone size: many
CDR3 protein: CASSFRTSGRPSSYEQYF
CDR3 DNA: TGTGCCAGCAGTTTCCGGACTAGCGGGAGGCCAAGCTCCTACGAGCAGTACTTC

J gene: TRBJ2-3
D gene: TRBD2
V gene: TRBV7-3
clone size: many
CDR3 protein: CASSLRGGGANTQYF
CDR3 DNA: TGTGCCAGCAGCTTAAGGGGCGGGGGGGCGAATACGCAGTATTTT

J gene: TRBJ2-3
D gene: NA
V gene: TRBV6-4
clone size: many
CDR3 protein: CASSRGGSTDTQYF
CDR3 DNA: TGTGCCAGCAGTAGAGGGGGATCCACAGATACGCAGTATTTT

J gene: TRBJ2-7
D gene: NA
V gene: TRBV11-1
clone size: many
CDR3 protein: CASSSGSLGEQYF
CDR3 DNA: TGTGCCAGCAGCTCCGGGTCTCTAGGAGAGCAGTACTTC

J gene: TRBJ2-3
D gene: TRBD2
V gene: TRBV6-9
clone size: many
CDR3 protein: CASSYSAGGIDTQYF
CDR3 DNA: TGTGCCAGCAGTTACTCTGCGGGAGGGATAGATACGCAGTATTTT

J gene: TRBJ2-7
D gene: TRBD1
V gene: TRBV7-8
clone size: NA
CDR3 protein: CASSLDRGSYEQYF
CDR3 DNA: TGTGCCAGCAGCTTGGACAGGGGGTCGTACGAGCAGTACTTC

J gene: TRBJ1-3
D gene: NA
V gene: TRBV6-1
clone size: many
CDR3 protein: CASSDRQGRGGNTIYF
CDR3 DNA: TGTGCCAGCAGTGACAGGCAGGGTAGAGGTGGAAACACCATATATTTT

J gene: TRBJ2-7
D gene: TRBD1
V gene: TRBV7-3
clone size: many
CDR3 protein: CASSLTSTGPIYF
CDR3 DNA: TGTGCCAGCAGCTTAACGTCGACAGGGCCCATCTACTTC

J gene: TRBJ2-4
D gene: TRBD2
V gene: TRBV14
clone size: NA
CDR3 protein: CASSDKGLADIQYF
CDR3 DNA: TGTGCCAGCAGCGATAAGGGACTAGCGGACATTCAGTACTTC

J gene: TRBJ2-2
D gene: NA
V gene: TRBV18
clone size: NA
CDR3 protein: CASSPLKGGENTGELFF
CDR3 DNA: TGTGCCAGCTCACCGCTCAAGGGAGGTGAGAACACCGGGGAGCTGTTTTTT

J gene: TRBJ2-4
D gene: TRBD2
V gene: TRBV11-2
clone size: many
CDR3 protein: CASSRVAGVVLQYF
CDR3 DNA: TGTGCCAGCAGCCGCGTGGCGGGAGTCGTTCTTCAGTACTTC

J gene: TRBJ2-5
D gene: TRBD1
V gene: TRBV19
clone size: many
CDR3 protein: CASRPRDRGQQETQYF
CDR3 DNA: TGTGCCAGTAGACCCAGGGACAGGGGACAGCAAGAGACCCAGTACTTC

J gene: TRBJ2-2
D gene: TRBD2
V gene: TRBV12-3/TRBV12-4
clone size: many
CDR3 protein: CASRQYAGTTNTGELFF
CDR3 DNA: TGTGCCAGCAGACAATATGCCGGGACTACGAACACCGGGGAGCTGTTTTTT

J gene: TRBJ2-1
D gene: NA
V gene: TRBV7-9
clone size: many
CDR3 protein: CASSLGRAAGEQFF
CDR3 DNA: TGTGCCAGCAGCTTAGGCCGGGCAGCCGGTGAGCAGTTCTTC

J gene: TRBJ1-1
D gene: NA
V gene: TRBV12-3/TRBV12-4
clone size: many
CDR3 protein: CASSLGGRSEAFF
CDR3 DNA: TGTGCCAGCAGTTTAGGCGGGAGGTCTGAAGCTTTCTTT

J gene: TRBJ2-3
D gene: TRBD2
V gene: TRBV7-6
clone size: NA
CDR3 protein: CASSLVSGWSGRARLHRDTQYF
CDR3 DNA: TGTGCCAGCAGCTTAGTCTCGGGTTGGAGCGGGAGGGCCCGTTTACACAGAGATACGCAGTATTTT

J gene: TRBJ2-3
D gene: NA
V gene: TRBV27
clone size: many
CDR3 protein: CASIADTQYF
CDR3 DNA: TGTGCCAGCATCGCGGATACGCAGTATTTT

J gene: TRBJ1-2
D gene: NA
V gene: TRBV19
clone size: NA
CDR3 protein: CASEGTSYGYTF
CDR3 DNA: TGTGCCAGTGAGGGAACCAGCTATGGCTACACCTTC

J gene: TRBJ2-3
D gene: TRBD1
V gene: TRBV18
clone size: many
CDR3 protein: CASSPNRGGADTQYF
CDR3 DNA: TGTGCCAGCTCACCAAACAGGGGTGGGGCAGATACGCAGTATTTT